The entry that follows covers one TCR beta chain sequence. V dropped 5 bases and J dropped 10; count of bases not matched to a gene: 2. The CDR3 is 11 amino acids. Germline CDR1 is DFQATT and CDR2 is SNEGSKA (reference sequence). Per the study methods: The authors estimated nucleated cell counts from reference gene primer amplification. Assay: immunoSEQ multiplex PCR; the TCRdb copy retains only in-frame clones and omits some. The D gene and trimming were derived from the DNA, and the V and J assignments and clone size from that table. The table has roughly 190,000 clones, roughly 85% seen once. The sample comes from a study of blood T cell repertoires in COVID-19. Looking at the study overall: Acute and convalescent COVID-19 samples came from the United States, Italy and Spain. From T cells, B-cell-depleted T cells, or PBMCs came the material, which was cDNA or gDNA.

Sequenced input: peripheral blood. This sequence originates from a woman aged 55-69 years with acute or convalescent COVID-19. V gene TRBV20-1 combines with J gene TRBJ2-1; 10 bases line up with TRBD2. CDR3 sequence reads: CSAEREGEQFF. The CDR3 bases are TGCAGTGCTGAGCGGGAGGGCGAGCAGTTCTTC.